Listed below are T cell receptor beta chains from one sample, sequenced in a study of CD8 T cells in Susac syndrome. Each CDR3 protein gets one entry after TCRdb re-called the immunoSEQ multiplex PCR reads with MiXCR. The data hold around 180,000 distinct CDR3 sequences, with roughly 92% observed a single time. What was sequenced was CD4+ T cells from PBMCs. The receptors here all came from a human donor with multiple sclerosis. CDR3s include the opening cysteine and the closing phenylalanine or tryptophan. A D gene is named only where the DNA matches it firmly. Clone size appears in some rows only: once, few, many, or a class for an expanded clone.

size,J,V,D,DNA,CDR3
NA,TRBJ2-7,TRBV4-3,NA,TGCGCCAGCAGCCAGAAAGCGGAAAACTACGAGCAGTACTTC,CASSQKAENYEQYF
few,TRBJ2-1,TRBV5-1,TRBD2,TGCGCCAGCAGCGATCGACTAGCGAGAGGGGGCAATGAGCAGTTCTTC,CASSDRLARGGNEQFF
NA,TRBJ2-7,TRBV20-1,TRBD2,TGCAGTGCCTCCCTAGCGGGAAGCCACTACGAGCAGTACTTC,CSASLAGSHYEQYF
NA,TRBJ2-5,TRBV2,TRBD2,TGTGCCAGCACCCAACTAGCGGGGGGTTTTCAAGAGACCCAGTACTTC,CASTQLAGGFQETQYF
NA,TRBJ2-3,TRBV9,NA,TGTGCCAGCAGCGTAAGTGGGCACCACACAGATACGCAGTATTTT,CASSVSGHHTDTQYF
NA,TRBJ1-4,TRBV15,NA,TGTGCCACCAGCAGCGAAGGAGAAAAACTGTTTTTT,CATSSEGEKLFF
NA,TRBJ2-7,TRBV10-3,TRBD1,TGTGCCATCAGTGAGTCCGGTAGACAGGGAATCTACGAGCAGTACTTC,CAISESGRQGIYEQYF
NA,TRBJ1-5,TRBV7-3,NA,TGTGCCACCCCCGACGGGGAAGGCAATCAGCCCCAGCATTTT,CATPDGEGNQPQHF
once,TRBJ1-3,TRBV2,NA,TGTGCCAGCAGAACTGGGGGCGCTGGAAACACCATATATTTT,CASRTGGAGNTIYF
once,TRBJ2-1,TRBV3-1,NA,TGTGCCAGCAGCCGTGCTTCTCTCGGTGAGCAGTTCTTC,CASSRASLGEQFF
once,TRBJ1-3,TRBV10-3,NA,TGTGCCATCAGTGTCGTCCCCGGAGGAAACACCATATATTTT,CAISVVPGGNTIYF
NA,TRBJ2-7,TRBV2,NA,TGTGCCAGCAAGTCTCTCCCAGTAATCTACGAGCAGTACTTC,CASKSLPVIYEQYF
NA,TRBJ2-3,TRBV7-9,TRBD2,TGTGCCAGCAGCTCGACGACCCACCTAGCGGGGGGCACAGATACGCAGTATTTT,CASSSTTHLAGGTDTQYF
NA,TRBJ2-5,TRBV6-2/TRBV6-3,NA,TGTGCCAGCAGATCATCCCTAGAGACCCAGTACTTC,CASRSSLETQYF
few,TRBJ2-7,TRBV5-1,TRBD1,TGCGCCAGCAGCCAGTCCGGGACAGCTCCCTACGAGCAGTACTTC,CASSQSGTAPYEQYF
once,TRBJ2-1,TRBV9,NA,TGTGCCAGCAGCGTAGAGGGGCCTAATGAGCAGTTCTTC,CASSVEGPNEQFF
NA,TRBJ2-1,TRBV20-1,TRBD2,TGCAGTGCTAGAGGGTCTAGCGGTTCCTACAATGAGCAGTTCTTC,CSARGSSGSYNEQFF
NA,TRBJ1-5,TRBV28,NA,TGTGCCAGCAGCTCTAGGAATCAGCCCCAGCATTTT,CASSSRNQPQHF
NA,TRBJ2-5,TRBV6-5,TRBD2,TGTGCCAGCAGTTACTCATCTAGCGGGGGCAGGGAGACCCAGTACTTC,CASSYSSSGGRETQYF
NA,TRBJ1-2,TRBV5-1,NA,TGCGCCAGCAGCTTTACTACGGACTCTTCTGGCTACACCTTC,CASSFTTDSSGYTF
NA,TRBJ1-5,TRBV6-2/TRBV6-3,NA,TGTGCCCACAGTTATGGCGGGAATAGCAATCAGCCCCAGCATTTT,CAHSYGGNSNQPQHF
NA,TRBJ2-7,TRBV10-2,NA,TGCGCCAGCAGAGCCGGGAGTCTAGACGAGCAGTACTTC,CASRAGSLDEQYF
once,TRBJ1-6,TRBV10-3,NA,TGTGCCATCAGTGGGCAGGGAGCTTCACCCCTCCACTTT,CAISGQGASPLHF
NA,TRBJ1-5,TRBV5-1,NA,TGCGCCAGCAGCTTGGACGGGCGGGGTAGCAATCAGCCCCAGCATTTT,CASSLDGRGSNQPQHF
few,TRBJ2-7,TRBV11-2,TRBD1,TGTGCCAGCAGCTTATGGGGACAGGGACAGTACTTC,CASSLWGQGQYF
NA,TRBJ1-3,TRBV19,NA,TGTGCCAGCCGAGGGGACAACAGAAACACCATATATTTT,CASRGDNRNTIYF
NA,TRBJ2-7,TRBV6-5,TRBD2,TGTGCCAGCAGCCGAACTAGCGATCCCTCCTACGAGCAGTACTTC,CASSRTSDPSYEQYF
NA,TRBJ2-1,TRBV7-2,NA,TGTGCCAGCAGCTTAGGTAGACAGACCTACAATGAGCAGTTCTTC,CASSLGRQTYNEQFF
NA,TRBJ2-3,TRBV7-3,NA,TGTGCCAGCAGCTCCCAGACTAGAGGGGCAGATACGCAGTATTTT,CASSSQTRGADTQYF
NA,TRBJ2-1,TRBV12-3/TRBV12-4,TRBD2,TGTGCCAGCAGTTCCGATTCTAGCGGGAGGGCTATAGATGAGCAGTTCTTC,CASSSDSSGRAIDEQFF
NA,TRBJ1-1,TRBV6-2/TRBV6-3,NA,TGTGCCAGCAGTTACTCTCCGGGCATTCGCACTGAAGCTTTCTTT,CASSYSPGIRTEAFF
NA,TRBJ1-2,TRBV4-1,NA,TGCGCCAGCAGCCAAACGCCGGGACGCACTAACTATGGCTACACCTTC,CASSQTPGRTNYGYTF
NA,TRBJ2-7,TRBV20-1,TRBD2,TGCAGTGCTAGAGATCCTAGCGGGAAATCCTACGAGCAGTACTTC,CSARDPSGKSYEQYF
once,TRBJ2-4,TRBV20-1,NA,TGCAGTGCTAGAGATCTCGGCACTCTAGCCAAAAACATTCAGTACTTC,CSARDLGTLAKNIQYF
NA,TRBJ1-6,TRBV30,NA,TGTGCCTGGAGTGCTAGGTTCGATTCACCCCTCCACTTT,CAWSARFDSPLHF
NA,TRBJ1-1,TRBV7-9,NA,TGTGCCAGCACCCCTGGGAGAAGGGTTAACACTGAAGCTTTCTTT,CASTPGRRVNTEAFF
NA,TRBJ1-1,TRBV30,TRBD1,TGTGCCTGGGCGGGACAGGAGAACACTGAAGCTTTCTTT,CAWAGQENTEAFF
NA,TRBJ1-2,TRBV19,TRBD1,TGTGCCACTCAGCCGACAGGGGCCTATGGCTACACCTTC,CATQPTGAYGYTF
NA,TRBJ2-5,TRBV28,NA,TGTGCCAGCAGCCTCCCAACAGGAGAAGAGACCCAGTACTTC,CASSLPTGEETQYF
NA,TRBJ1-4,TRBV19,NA,TGTGCCAGTAGTATTGATCCTAATGAAAAACTGTTTTTT,CASSIDPNEKLFF
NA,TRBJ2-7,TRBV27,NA,TGTGCCAGCAGTGAGGAGGGCAGGGGCTCCTACGAGCAGTACTTC,CASSEEGRGSYEQYF
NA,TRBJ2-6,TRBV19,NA,TGTGCCAGTAGTAGTCGGGGGTACGGGGCCAACGTCCTGACTTTC,CASSSRGYGANVLTF
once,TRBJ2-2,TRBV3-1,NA,TGTGCCAGCAGCCACATCCTCGCGTCGGGGAGGACCGGGGAGCTGTTTTTT,CASSHILASGRTGELFF
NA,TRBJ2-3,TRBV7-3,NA,TGTGCCAGCAGCCGGGTGGGGGGCACAGATACGCAGTATTTT,CASSRVGGTDTQYF
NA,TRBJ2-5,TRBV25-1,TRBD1,TGTGCCAGCAGTTACGTGACAGGGGGGTGGCAAGAGACCCAGTACTTC,CASSYVTGGWQETQYF
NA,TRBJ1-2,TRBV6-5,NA,TGTGCCAGCAGTTACCACGCTCGGGGGGACTATGGCTACACCTTC,CASSYHARGDYGYTF
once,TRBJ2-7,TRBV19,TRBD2,TGTGCCAGTAGCCGAAGAACGACTAGCGGGGAACCTTCTTCGGGGCAGCAGTACTTC,CASSRRTTSGEPSSGQQYF
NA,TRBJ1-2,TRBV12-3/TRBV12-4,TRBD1,TGTGCCAGCAGTTTGCATCAGGGGGAGTATGGCTATGGCTACACCTTC,CASSLHQGEYGYGYTF
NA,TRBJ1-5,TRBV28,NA,TGTGCCAGCAGTTCCATCGACGGAGATCAGCCCCAGCATTTT,CASSSIDGDQPQHF
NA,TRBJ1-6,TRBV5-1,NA,TGCGCCAGCAGCGGATCGCAAAATTCACCCCTCCACTTT,CASSGSQNSPLHF
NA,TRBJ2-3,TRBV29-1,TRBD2,TGCAGCGTTGCCGGGGGGAGCACAGATACGCAGTATTTT,CSVAGGSTDTQYF
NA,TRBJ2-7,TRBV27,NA,TGTGCCAGCAGTTCCCGGGGGGGACAGGGCTACGAGCAGTACTTC,CASSSRGGQGYEQYF
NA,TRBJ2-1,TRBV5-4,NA,TGTGCCAGCAGCTCCCAAGTCGACAATGAGCAGTTCTTC,CASSSQVDNEQFF
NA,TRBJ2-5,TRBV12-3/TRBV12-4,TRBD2,TGTGCCAGCAGTTTGGGACTAGCGACTATCCAAGAGACCCAGTACTTC,CASSLGLATIQETQYF
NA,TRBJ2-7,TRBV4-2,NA,TGTGCCAGCAGCCCAGCGCCCCACGGAGACGAGCAGTACTTC,CASSPAPHGDEQYF
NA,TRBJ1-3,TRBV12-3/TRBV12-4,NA,TGTGCCAGCAGTTTCTGGGGTTCTGGAAACACCATATATTTT,CASSFWGSGNTIYF
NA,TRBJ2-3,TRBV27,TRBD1,TGTGCCAGCAGAAACAGGGGGCGAACAGATACGCAGTATTTT,CASRNRGRTDTQYF
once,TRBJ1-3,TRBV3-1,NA,TGTGCCAGCAGCTTTTTGGGGGGCCAGAGGCGAAACACCATATATTTT,CASSFLGGQRRNTIYF
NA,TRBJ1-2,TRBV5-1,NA,TGCGCCAGCAGCTCTGGGGACAATACGAATGGCTACACCTTC,CASSSGDNTNGYTF